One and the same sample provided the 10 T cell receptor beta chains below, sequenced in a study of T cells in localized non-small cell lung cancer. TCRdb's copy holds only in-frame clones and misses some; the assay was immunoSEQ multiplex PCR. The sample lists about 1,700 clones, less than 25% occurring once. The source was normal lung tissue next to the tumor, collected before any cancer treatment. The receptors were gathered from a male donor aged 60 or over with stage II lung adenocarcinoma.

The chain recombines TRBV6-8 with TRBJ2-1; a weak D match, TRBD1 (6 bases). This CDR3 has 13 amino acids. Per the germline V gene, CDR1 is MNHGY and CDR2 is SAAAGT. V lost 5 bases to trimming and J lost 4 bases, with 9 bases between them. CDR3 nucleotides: TGTGCCAGCAGTGACGGGACATACAATGAGCAGTTCTTC. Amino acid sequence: CASSDGTYNEQFF.

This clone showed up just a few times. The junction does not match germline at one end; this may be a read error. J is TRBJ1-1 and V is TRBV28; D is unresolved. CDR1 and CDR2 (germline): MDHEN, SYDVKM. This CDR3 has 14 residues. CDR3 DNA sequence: TGTGCCAGCAGTTTGTCCGGCACCCGGACTGGAGCTTTCTTT. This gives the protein CASSLSGTRTGAFF.

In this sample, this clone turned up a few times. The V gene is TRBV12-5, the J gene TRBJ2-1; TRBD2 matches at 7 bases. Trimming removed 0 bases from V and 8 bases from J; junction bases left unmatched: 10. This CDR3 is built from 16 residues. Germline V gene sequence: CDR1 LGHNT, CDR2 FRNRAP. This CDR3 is CASGLVRAGFRDEQFF. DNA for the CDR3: TGTGCTAGTGGTTTGGTACGAGCGGGATTTCGAGATGAGCAGTTCTTC.

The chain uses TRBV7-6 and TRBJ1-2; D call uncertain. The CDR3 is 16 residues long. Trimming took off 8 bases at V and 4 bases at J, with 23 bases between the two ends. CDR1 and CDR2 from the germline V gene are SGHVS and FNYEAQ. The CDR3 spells CASRTYISRKTYGYTF. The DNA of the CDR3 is TGTGCCAGCCGTACTTATATCTCGCGAAAGACCTATGGCTACACCTTC.

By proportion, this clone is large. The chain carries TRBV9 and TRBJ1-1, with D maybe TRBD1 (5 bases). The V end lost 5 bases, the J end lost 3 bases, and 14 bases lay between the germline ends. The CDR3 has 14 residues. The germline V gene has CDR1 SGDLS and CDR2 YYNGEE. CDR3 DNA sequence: TGTGCCAGCAGTCAGGGTGGAAGTCACACTGAAGCTTTCTTT. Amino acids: CASSQGGSHTEAFF.

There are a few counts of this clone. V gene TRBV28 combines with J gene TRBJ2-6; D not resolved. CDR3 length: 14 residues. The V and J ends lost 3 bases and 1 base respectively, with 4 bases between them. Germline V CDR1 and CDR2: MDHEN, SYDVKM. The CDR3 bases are TGTGCCAGCAGTTTTAGGTCTGGGGCCAACGTCCTGACTTTC. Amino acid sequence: CASSFRSGANVLTF.

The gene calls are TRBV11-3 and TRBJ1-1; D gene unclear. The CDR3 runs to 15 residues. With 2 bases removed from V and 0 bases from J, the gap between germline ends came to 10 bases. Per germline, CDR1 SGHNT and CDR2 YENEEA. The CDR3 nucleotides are TGTGCCAGCAGCTTAAACCCCACAATGAACACTGAAGCTTTCTTT. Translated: CASSLNPTMNTEAFF.

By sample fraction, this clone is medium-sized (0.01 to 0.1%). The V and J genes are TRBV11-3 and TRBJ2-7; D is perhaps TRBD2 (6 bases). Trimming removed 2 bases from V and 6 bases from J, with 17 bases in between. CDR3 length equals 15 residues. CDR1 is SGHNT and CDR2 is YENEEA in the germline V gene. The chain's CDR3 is CASSLNTGVRSEQYF. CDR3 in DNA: TGTGCCAGCAGCTTAAACACGGGAGTCAGGTCCGAGCAGTACTTC.

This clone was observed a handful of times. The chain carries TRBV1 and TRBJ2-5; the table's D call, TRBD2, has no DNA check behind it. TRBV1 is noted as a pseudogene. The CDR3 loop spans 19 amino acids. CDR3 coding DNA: TGCGCCAGCAGCCTACAATCTGGGAGGGCTAGCGGGAGGGTTGAGACCCAGTACTTC. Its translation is CASSLQSGRASGRVETQYF.

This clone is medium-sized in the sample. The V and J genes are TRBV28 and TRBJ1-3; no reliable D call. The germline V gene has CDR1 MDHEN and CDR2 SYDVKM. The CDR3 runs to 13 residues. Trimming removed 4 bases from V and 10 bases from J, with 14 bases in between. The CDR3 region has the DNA TGTGCCAGCAGTTCAGAGGACTCGTTAACCATATATTTT. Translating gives CASSSEDSLTIYF.